The clone carrying this T cell receptor beta chain was detected many times. Its specificity is unknown. PBMCs were derived from 10 ml fresh peripheral blood. These data come from a study of T cells in Graves' hyperthyroidism and ophthalmopathy. Study background: Peripheral blood was drawn at first diagnosis, prior to all treatment. Study results and caveats: Blood also carried most thyroid clonotypes expanded above 0.001.

RNA transcripts gave rise to amplified TCR beta CDR3 regions. An initial round of RT-PCR targeting the TCR CDR3 relied on the HTBI primer set. One entry per CDR3 protein, called by TCRdb with MiXCR from the multiplex PCR reads. Counted here are about 130,000 distinct CDR3 sequences, roughly a fifth occurring once; the ten biggest clones make up around two thirds. The ends were cut back, 6 bases at V and 1 base at J, with 18 bases in the middle. Germline lookup yields CDR1 MDHEN and CDR2 SYDVKM. This CDR3 has 16 amino acids. Sequenced: blood. The chain has TRBV28 and TRBJ1-1; no clear D gene. This clonotype was obtained from a woman between 50 and 59 years old with Graves' hyperthyroidism that later progressed to Graves' ophthalmopathy. The CDR3, as DNA: TGTGCCAGCAGCTTAAGAGTCACTCGGCCGAACACTGAAGCTTTCTTT. This translates into CASSLRVTRPNTEAFF. Based on the CDR3 plus reference TRBV28 and TRBJ1-1, the full variable domain is DVKVTQSSRYLVKRTGEKVFLECVQDMDHENMFWYRQDPGLGLRLIYFSYDVKMKEKGDIPEGYSVSREKKERFSLILESASTNQTSMYLCASSLRVTRPNTEAFFGQGTRLTVV.